Given below is one T cell receptor beta chain in context. V lost 4 bases and J lost 3, with 7 bases in between. Germline V gives CDR1 SGHNT, CDR2 YYREEE (reference sequence). CDR3 length: 13 residues. Libraries were prepared by immunoSEQ multiplex PCR; TCRdb keeps only in-frame clonotypes and omits some of them. The data contain 720,000 or so clones, around 85% of them singletons. This entry belongs to a study of shared T cell receptors in the human thymus. These data were also reused for a study on human thymus T cells.

Source material: thymocytes. The chain links TRBV5-4 to TRBJ2-2; possibly TRBD1 for D (5 bases). The receptor's source is a girl under two years old with a congenital heart defect. Here the CDR3 reads CASSPTDTGELFF. DNA for the CDR3: TGTGCCAGCAGCCCGACAGACACCGGGGAGCTGTTTTTT. The full variable domain, rest sourced from reference TRBV5-4 and TRBJ2-2, is ETGVTQSPTHLIKTRGQQVTLRCSSQSGHNTVSWYQQALGQGPQFIFQYYREEENGRGNFPPRFSGLQFPNYSSELNVNALELDDSALYLCASSPTDTGELFFGEGSRLTVL.